This passage covers 22 T cell receptor beta chains from one sample sequenced in a study of regulatory T cells in long-lasting Graves disease. The time point: newly diagnosed GD, antithyroid drugs for less than 3 months. The TCR library was made from RNA that had been extracted from PBMCs in TRIzol. According to the study, TCR beta libraries were built with iRepertoire HTBI primers and CDR3-region Arm-PCR. One entry per CDR3 protein, called by TCRdb with MiXCR from the multiplex PCR reads. This repertoire shows 400,000 to 450,000 distinct CDR3 sequences, more than 12% found once; its top ten account for over 15%. These data also formed part of another study, on T cells in Graves' hyperthyroidism and ophthalmopathy.

The source material was peripheral blood mononuclear cells (PBMCs), sampled at new diagnosis, from a patient treated with antithyroid drugs. All receptors come from a young woman with Graves disease.

A note on this clonotype: The junction departs from germline at one end; a sequencing error may be responsible. The V and J genes are TRBV12-3 or TRBV12-4 and TRBJ2-7; D call uncertain. The CDR3 spans 12 residues. The CDR3 bases are TGTGCCAGCAGTTTAAACATGGGCATAACGGACTTC. Protein product: CASSLNMGITDF.

This clonotype has at least ten counts. V usage is TRBV6-1 and J usage is TRBJ1-2; D is perhaps TRBD1 (5 bases). Germline V gene sequence: CDR1 MNHNS, CDR2 SASEGT. V gave up 5 bases and J gave up 9 bases, with 19 bases separating them. This CDR3 region has 14 residues. The CDR3 DNA is TGTGCCAGCAGTACGGGACCCATTCAGGCGAGCTACACCTTC. Its protein product is CASSTGPIQASYTF.

This clonotype came up many times. The rearrangement joins TRBV28 to TRBJ2-7; D may be TRBD1 (6 bases). The CDR3 is 15 amino acids. Per the germline V gene, CDR1 is MDHEN and CDR2 is SYDVKM. V lost 6 bases and J 1 base, leaving 16 bases between the germline ends. The DNA for the CDR3 is TGTGCCAGCAGCTTAATCTCAGGGGTTTCCTACGAGCAGTACTTC. It is translated as CASSLISGVSYEQYF.

V and J are TRBV9 and TRBJ2-3; D unclear. V shed 0 bases and J shed 4 bases, with 6 bases lying between them. Germline V gives CDR1 SGDLS, CDR2 YYNGEE. This CDR3 comprises 13 residues. CDR3: CASSVETPDTQYF. The CDR3 bases are TGTGCCAGCAGCGTAGAAACCCCAGATACGCAGTATTTT.

The table lists this clonotype with many counts. This rearrangement joins TRBV27 to TRBJ2-2; the D gene could be TRBD1 or TRBD2 (5 bases each). Per germline, CDR1 MNHEY and CDR2 SMNVEV (reference sequence). This CDR3 spans 14 amino acids. Trimming stripped 6 bases from V and 4 bases from J, with 12 bases between. The CDR3 coding sequence is TGTGCCAGCAGGGGGGTCCCTTTCACCGGGGAGCTGTTTTTT. It specifies CASRGVPFTGELFF.

This clonotype came up many times. The chain is built from TRBV24-1 and TRBJ2-2, with a tentative D call TRBD1 (5 bases). The CDR3 spans 17 residues. Germline V gene data show CDR1 as KGHDR and CDR2 as SFDVKD. V was cut by 0 bases and J by 2 bases, with 12 bases left in between. The DNA for the CDR3 is TGTGCCACCAGTGATTTGTATTCAGGGATAAACACCGGGGAGCTGTTTTTT. Its translation: CATSDLYSGINTGELFF.

This clonotype has only a few counts. With a much larger clone just one base away, this may be a read error. The rearrangement uses TRBV3-1 and TRBJ2-1; 13 bases are a match to TRBD2. The CDR3 covers 19 residues. Germline values: CDR1 LGHDT, CDR2 YNNKEL (reference sequence). J was trimmed by 10 bases and V by 1 base; bases with no gene match: 16. This CDR3 reads CASSQGLVGLAGANYEQFF. The CDR3 bases are TGTGCCAGCAGCCAAGGACTAGTAGGACTAGCGGGAGCGAACTACGAGCAGTTCTTC.

This clonotype showed up just a few times. The chain couples TRBV9 to TRBJ2-1; 8 bases line up with TRBD2. Germline V gives CDR1 SGDLS, CDR2 YYNGEE. Unmatched junction bases numbered 5, after V lost 0 bases and J lost 3 bases. CDR3 length: 16 residues. The CDR3 DNA is TGTGCCAGCAGCGTAGATAGCGGGACCAACTACAATGAGCAGTTCTTC. It encodes CASSVDSGTNYNEQFF.

Only a few counts were recorded for this clonotype. This chain joins TRBV20-1 and TRBJ2-1; D not certain. Germline CDR1 and CDR2: DFQATT and SNEGSKA (reference sequence). This CDR3 region has 17 residues. Between the trimmed V and J ends, which lost 0 bases and 0 bases, there was a span of 15 bases. The CDR3 region has the DNA TGCAGTGCTAGAGATCGTACCCGCAGGAGCTCCTACAATGAGCAGTTCTTC. Protein sequence: CSARDRTRRSSYNEQFF.

The table lists this clonotype with many counts. The rearrangement uses TRBV7-2 and TRBJ2-7; the match to TRBD2 covers 11 bases. V lost 3 bases, J lost 3 bases, and 7 bases stayed unmatched. The CDR3 runs to 16 residues. CDR1 and CDR2 (germline): SGHTA, FQGNSA. The DNA of the CDR3 is TGTGCCAGCAGCTTGGGGGCTAGCGGGAGGTTCTACGAGCAGTACTTC. Amino acid sequence: CASSLGASGRFYEQYF.

The chain joins TRBV7-2 to TRBJ2-1; D gene ambiguous. The germline V gene encodes CDR1 SGHTA and CDR2 FQGNSA. Trimming pared 1 base from V and 8 bases from J, leaving 15 bases between. The length of the CDR3 is 15 residues. CDR3: CASSLGGVWDDEQFF. The CDR3 DNA reads TGTGCCAGCAGCTTAGGGGGTGTGTGGGATGATGAGCAGTTCTTC. Variable domain in full (rest from reference TRBV7-2 and TRBJ2-1): GAGVSQSPSNKVTEKGKDVELRCDPISGHTALYWYRQSLGQGLEFLIYFQGNSAPDKSGLPSDRFSAERTGGSVSTLTIQRTQQEDSAVYLCASSLGGVWDDEQFFGPGTRLTVL.

This clonotype appeared many times. The chain links TRBV7-8 to TRBJ1-5, with 8 bases identical to TRBD1. Germline V gives CDR1 SGHVS, CDR2 FQNEAQ. This CDR3 is 15 amino acids long. After removal of 5 bases from V and 7 bases from J, the junction contained 10 bases not matched to a gene. The CDR3 region is CASSPLAGQGQPQHF. The CDR3 DNA reads TGTGCCAGCAGCCCCTTGGCCGGACAGGGCCAGCCCCAGCATTTT.

J is TRBJ2-3 and V is TRBV19; 10 nucleotides align to TRBD2. The better agreement between TRBJ2-1 and the DNA end casts doubt on the J call. Germline assignment: CDR1 LNHDA and CDR2 SQIVND (reference sequence). This CDR3 comprises 13 residues. The CDR3: CGSGLAGVSEQFF. The CDR3 DNA is TGTGGTTCCGGGCTAGCGGGAGTAAGTGAGCAGTTCTTC.

This clonotype was found many times. This chain links TRBV7-3 with TRBJ2-6, with TRBD1 as a possible D gene (5 bases). From germline, CDR1 is SGHTA and CDR2 FQGTGA. V was pared by 10 bases and J by 0 bases, with 31 bases between. The CDR3 is 21 amino acids. CDR3 residues: CANSSQGQALTPISGANVLTF. DNA for the CDR3: TGTGCCAACTCGTCGCAGGGTCAAGCACTTACACCAATCTCTGGGGCCAACGTCCTGACTTTC.

This clonotype occurred once. V usage is TRBV30 and J usage is TRBJ1-4, with D unclear. V gave up 0 bases and J gave up 0 bases, with 14 bases separating them. CDR1 and CDR2 (germline): GTSNPN, SVGIG (reference sequence). The CDR3 spans 17 residues. CDR3 in amino acids: CAWSVLGRLATNEKLFF. Written as DNA, the CDR3 is TGTGCCTGGAGTGTATTGGGCAGACTCGCAACTAATGAAAAACTGTTTTTT.

This clonotype was observed at least ten times. The chain employs TRBV5-1 and TRBJ2-3; 8 bases map to TRBD2. This CDR3 has 15 residues. Germline V gene sequence: CDR1 SGHRS, CDR2 YFSETQ. V gave up 4 bases and J gave up 6 bases; unmatched junction bases: 10. This CDR3 is CASSLGLAISDTQYF. The CDR3 DNA follows: TGCGCCAGCAGCCTCGGACTAGCTATATCTGATACGCAGTATTTT. The full variable domain, in which reference TRBV5-1 and TRBJ2-3 provide the parts outside the CDR3, is KAGVTQTPRYLIKTRGQQVTLSCSPISGHRSVSWYQQTPGQGLQFLFEYFSETQRNKGNFPGRFSGRQFSNSRSEMNVSTLELGDSALYLCASSLGLAISDTQYFGPGTRLTVL.

DNA of the CDR3: TGTGCCAGCAGTTTAGTGGGGACTAAAGATGGCTACACCTTC. Its protein product is CASSLVGTKDGYTF. This chain joins TRBV12-3 or TRBV12-4 and TRBJ1-2; a weak D match, TRBD1 (5 bases). The CDR3 is 14 residues long. The ends were cut back, 1 base at V and 6 bases at J, with 12 bases in the middle.

In this sample, this clonotype turned up many times. V is TRBV7-9 and J is TRBJ2-1; TRBD1 agrees at 7 bases. The CDR3 extends over 17 amino acids. Germline CDR1 is SEHNR and CDR2 is FQNEAQ (reference sequence). With V trimmed by 5 bases and J by 5 bases, 15 bases remained unmatched. DNA for the CDR3: TGTGCCAGCAGCCCACAGGGGAAAGGGAGCCTAAACAATGAGCAGTTCTTC. Protein sequence: CASSPQGKGSLNNEQFF.

This clonotype occurred many times. The V and J genes are TRBV7-9 and TRBJ2-1; no firm D call. CDR3 length equals 16 residues. Trimming shortened V by 0 bases and J by 0 bases, and 9 bases separated the two germline ends. Germline lookup yields CDR1 SEHNR and CDR2 FQNEAQ (reference sequence). For the CDR3, the DNA is TGTGCCAGCAGCTTAGCAACCTATCACTCCTACAATGAGCAGTTCTTC. Translated, it gives CASSLATYHSYNEQFF.

Many counts were recorded for this clonotype. The chain joins TRBV7-9 to TRBJ2-3; tentatively, D is TRBD2 (5 bases). Germline loops: CDR1 SEHNR, CDR2 FQNEAQ (reference sequence). Trimming pared 7 bases from V and 2 bases from J, leaving 10 bases between. The CDR3 extends over 13 amino acids. CDR3 region: CASTSGITDTQYF. The CDR3 DNA is TGTGCCAGCACAAGCGGTATCACAGATACGCAGTATTTT.

The chain uses TRBV27 and TRBJ1-4; D is ambiguous. V shed 3 bases and J shed 7 bases, with 12 bases lying between them. CDR3 size: 14 residues. Germline CDR1 is MNHEY and CDR2 is SMNVEV (reference sequence). The CDR3 protein is CASSFVAGGEKLFF. As DNA, the CDR3 is TGTGCCAGCAGTTTTGTCGCAGGAGGTGAAAAACTGTTTTTT.

The CDR3 loop is CAWRRASGSYEQYF. The CDR3 DNA reads as TGTGCCTGGAGGAGGGCTAGCGGGAGCTACGAGCAGTACTTC. The chain has TRBV30 and TRBJ2-7, with TRBD2 matching 10 bases. This CDR3 is built from 14 residues. Germline lookup yields CDR1 GTSNPN and CDR2 SVGIG (reference sequence). V lost 3 bases and J lost 3; bases outside the gene matches: 5.